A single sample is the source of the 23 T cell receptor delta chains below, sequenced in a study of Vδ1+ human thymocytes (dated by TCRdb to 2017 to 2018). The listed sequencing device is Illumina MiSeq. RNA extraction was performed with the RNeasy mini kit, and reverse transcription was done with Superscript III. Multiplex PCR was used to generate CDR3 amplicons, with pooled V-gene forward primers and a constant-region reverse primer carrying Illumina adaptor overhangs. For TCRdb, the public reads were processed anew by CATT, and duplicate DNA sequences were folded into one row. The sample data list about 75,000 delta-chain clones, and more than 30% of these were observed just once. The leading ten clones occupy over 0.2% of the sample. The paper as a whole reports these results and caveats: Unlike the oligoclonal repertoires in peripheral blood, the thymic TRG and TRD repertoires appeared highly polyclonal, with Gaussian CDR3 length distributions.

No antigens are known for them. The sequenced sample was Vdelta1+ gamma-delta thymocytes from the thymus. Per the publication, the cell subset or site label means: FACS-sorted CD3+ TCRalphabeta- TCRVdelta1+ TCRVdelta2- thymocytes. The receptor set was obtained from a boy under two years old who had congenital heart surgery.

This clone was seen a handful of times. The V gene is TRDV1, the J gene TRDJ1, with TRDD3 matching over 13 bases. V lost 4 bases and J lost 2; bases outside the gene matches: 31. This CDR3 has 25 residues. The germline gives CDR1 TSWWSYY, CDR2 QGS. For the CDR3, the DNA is TGTGCTCTTGGGGTAACTCACCCTTTTACCGCGTACTGGGGGATACGCAGTACGAAGACCGATAAACTCATCTTT. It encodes CALGVTHPFTAYWGIRSTKTDKLIF.

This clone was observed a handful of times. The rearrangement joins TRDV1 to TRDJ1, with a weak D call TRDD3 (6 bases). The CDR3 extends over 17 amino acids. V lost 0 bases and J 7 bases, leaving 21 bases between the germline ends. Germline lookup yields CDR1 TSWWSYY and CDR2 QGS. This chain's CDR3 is CALGELKRSGLGSKLIF. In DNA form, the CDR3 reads TGTGCTCTTGGGGAACTCAAACGTTCAGGGCTGGGGTCTAAACTCATCTTT.

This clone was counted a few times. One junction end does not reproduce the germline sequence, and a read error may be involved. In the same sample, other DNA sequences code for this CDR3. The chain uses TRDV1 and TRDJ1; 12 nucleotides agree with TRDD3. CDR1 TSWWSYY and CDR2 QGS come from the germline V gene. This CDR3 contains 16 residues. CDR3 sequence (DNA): TGTGCTCTAGTCCCATACTGGGGGATACAGACCGACAAACTCATCTTT. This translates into CALVPYWGIQTDKLIF.

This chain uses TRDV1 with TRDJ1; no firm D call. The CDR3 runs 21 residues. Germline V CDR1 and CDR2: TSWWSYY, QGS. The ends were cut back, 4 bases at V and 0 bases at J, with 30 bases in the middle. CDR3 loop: CALGATPDVLKLALDTDKLIF. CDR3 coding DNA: TGTGCTCTTGGGGCCACCCCAGATGTCCTTAAGTTGGCCCTTGACACCGATAAACTCATCTTT.

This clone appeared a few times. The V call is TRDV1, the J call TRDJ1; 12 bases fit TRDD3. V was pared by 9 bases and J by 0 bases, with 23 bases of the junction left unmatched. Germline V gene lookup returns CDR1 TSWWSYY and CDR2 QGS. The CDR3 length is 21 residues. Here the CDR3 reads CALDRATPYWGIQGYTDKLIF. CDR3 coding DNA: TGTGCTCTCGACCGGGCGACGCCGTACTGGGGGATACAGGGGTACACCGATAAACTCATCTTT.

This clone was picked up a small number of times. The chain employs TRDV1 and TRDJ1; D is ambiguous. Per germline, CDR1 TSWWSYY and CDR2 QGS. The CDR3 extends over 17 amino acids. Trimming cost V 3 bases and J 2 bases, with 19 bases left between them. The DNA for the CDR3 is TGTGCTCTTGGGGACAGTTTTCAAGGTTCGGGAACCGATAAACTCATCTTT. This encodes CALGDSFQGSGTDKLIF.

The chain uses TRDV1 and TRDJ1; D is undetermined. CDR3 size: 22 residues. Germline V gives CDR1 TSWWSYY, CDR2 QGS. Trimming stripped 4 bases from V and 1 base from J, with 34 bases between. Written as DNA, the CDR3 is TGTGCTCTTGGGGCCCCATTCCCCATTCGGACTATACCTCCCCTGGTCACCGATAAACTCATCTTT. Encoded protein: CALGAPFPIRTIPPLVTDKLIF.

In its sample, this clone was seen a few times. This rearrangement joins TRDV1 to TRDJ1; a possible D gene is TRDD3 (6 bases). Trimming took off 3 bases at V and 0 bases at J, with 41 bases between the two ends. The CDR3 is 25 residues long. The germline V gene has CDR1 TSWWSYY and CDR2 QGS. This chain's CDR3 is CALGDRSSPCPAGHEGIPYTDKLIF. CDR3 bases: TGTGCTCTTGGGGATCGATCTTCTCCCTGTCCTGCGGGACATGAGGGGATCCCCTACACCGATAAACTCATCTTT.

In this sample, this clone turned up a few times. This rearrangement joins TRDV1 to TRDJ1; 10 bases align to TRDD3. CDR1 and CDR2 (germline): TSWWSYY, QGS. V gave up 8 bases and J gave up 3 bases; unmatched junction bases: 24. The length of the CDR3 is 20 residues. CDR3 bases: TGTGCTCTTTTTCGTGGTCGGGGGGATACGCACCCGATTAATGCCGATAAACTCATCTTT. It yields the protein CALFRGRGDTHPINADKLIF.

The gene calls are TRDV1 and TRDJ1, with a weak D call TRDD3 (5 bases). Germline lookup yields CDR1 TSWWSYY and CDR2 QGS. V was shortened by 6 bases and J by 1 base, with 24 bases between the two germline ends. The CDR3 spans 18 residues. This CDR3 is CALGDRFPHGLGTDKLIF. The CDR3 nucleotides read TGTGCTCTTGGAGACCGATTTCCCCACGGCCTGGGCACCGATAAACTCATCTTT.

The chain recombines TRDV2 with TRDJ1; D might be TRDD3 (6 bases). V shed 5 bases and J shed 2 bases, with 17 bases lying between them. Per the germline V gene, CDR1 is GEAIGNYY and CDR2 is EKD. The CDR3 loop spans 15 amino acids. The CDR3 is CACGTGSGITDKLIF. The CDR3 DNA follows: TGTGCCTGTGGGACCGGTTCGGGGATTACCGATAAACTCATCTTT.

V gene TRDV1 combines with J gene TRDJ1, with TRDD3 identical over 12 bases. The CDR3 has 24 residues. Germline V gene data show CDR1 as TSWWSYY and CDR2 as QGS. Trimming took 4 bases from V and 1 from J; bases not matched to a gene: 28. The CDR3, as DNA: TGTGCTCTTGGGGTCCAACTTTGCCTTCCTACATGTCTGGGGGATACGCCCCCCACCGATAAACTCATCTTT. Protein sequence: CALGVQLCLPTCLGDTPPTDKLIF.

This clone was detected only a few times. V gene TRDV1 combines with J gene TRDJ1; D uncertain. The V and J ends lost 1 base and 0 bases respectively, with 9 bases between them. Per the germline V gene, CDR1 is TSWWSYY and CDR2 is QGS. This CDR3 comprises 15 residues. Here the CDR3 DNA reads TGTGCTCTTGGGGAACCAGTAATAAACACCGATAAACTCATCTTT. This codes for CALGEPVINTDKLIF.

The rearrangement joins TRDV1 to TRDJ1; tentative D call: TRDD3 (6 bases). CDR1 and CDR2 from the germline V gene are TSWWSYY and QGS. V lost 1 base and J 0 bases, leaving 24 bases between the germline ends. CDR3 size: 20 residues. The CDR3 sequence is CALGEPQSAPGGGYTDKLIF. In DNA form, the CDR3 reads TGTGCTCTTGGGGAACCGCAATCCGCCCCTGGTGGGGGGTACACCGATAAACTCATCTTT.

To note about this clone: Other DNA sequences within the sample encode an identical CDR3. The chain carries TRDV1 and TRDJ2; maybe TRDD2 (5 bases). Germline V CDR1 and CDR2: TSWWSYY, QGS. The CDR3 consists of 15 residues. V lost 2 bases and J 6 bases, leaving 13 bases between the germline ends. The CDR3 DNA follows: TGTGCTCTTGGGGAAGTTTCCTTCTCAGCAGCACAACTCTTCTTT. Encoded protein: CALGEVSFSAAQLFF.

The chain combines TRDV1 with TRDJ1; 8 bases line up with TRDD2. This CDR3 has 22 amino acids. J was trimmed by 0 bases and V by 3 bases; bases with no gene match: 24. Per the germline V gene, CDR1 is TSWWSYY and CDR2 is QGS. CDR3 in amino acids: CALGDQAQTFLGLLTHTDKLIF. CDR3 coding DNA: TGTGCTCTTGGGGATCAAGCCCAGACCTTCCTAGGGTTACTAACCCACACCGATAAACTCATCTTT.

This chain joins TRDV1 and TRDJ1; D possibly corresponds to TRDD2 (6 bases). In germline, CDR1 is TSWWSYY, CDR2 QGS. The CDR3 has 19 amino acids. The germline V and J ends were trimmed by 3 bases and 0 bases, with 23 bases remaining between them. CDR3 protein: CALGDPSHWPHRYTDKLIF. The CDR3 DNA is TGTGCTCTTGGGGACCCTTCCCATTGGCCCCATAGGTACACCGATAAACTCATCTTT.

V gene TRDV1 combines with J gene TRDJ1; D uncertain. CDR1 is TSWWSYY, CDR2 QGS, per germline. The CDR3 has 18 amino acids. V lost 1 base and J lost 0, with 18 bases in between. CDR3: CALGERPAHAVHTDKLIF. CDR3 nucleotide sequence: TGTGCTCTTGGGGAACGGCCCGCCCACGCAGTACACACCGATAAACTCATCTTT.

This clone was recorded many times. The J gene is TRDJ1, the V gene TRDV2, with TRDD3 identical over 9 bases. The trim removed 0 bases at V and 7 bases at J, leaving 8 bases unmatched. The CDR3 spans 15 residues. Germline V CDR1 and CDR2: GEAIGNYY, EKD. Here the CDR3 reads CACDTLLGERGKLIF. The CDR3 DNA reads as TGTGCCTGTGACACCTTACTGGGGGAGCGAGGTAAACTCATCTTT.

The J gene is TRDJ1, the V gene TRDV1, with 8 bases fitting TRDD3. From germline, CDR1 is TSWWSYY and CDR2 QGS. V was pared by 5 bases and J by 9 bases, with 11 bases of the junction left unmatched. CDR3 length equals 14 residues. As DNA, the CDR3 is TGTGCTCTTGGGAATTACTGGGGGTCCTTTCAACTCATCTTT. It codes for CALGNYWGSFQLIF.

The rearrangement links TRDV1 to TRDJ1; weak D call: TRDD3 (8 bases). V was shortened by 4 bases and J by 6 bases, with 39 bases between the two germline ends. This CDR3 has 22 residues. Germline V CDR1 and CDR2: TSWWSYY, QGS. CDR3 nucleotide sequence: TGTGCTCTTGGGGGGGCGGTTCCTACCGTCTTGCTGGAGGGATACGCCCGGTATAAACTCATCTTT. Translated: CALGGAVPTVLLEGYARYKLIF.

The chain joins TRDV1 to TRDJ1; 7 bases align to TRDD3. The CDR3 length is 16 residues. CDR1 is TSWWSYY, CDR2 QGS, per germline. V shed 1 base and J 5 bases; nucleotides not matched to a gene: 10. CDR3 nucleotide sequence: TGTGCTCTTGGGGAACCCCAGGCCTTACTGGGGGATAAACTCATCTTT. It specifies CALGEPQALLGDKLIF.

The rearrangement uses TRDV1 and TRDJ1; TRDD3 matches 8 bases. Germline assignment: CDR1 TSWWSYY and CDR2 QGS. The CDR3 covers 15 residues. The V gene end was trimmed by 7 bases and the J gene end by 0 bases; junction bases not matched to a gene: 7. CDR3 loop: CALVGLGVHTDKLIF. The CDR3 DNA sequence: TGTGCTCTTGTGGGACTGGGGGTCCACACCGATAAACTCATCTTT.